This T cell receptor (beta chain) was observed in a study of shared clonotypes between healthy human individuals. Study-level information: Three plates were used per donor for CD4 naive, three for CD4 memory, two for CD8 naive and one for CD8 memory. Points from the study as a whole: A small donor pool kept down the genetic and exposure-history diversity that was represented.

Remarks on this clone: Antigen: not known.

The V segment lost 0 bases and the J segment 4 bases; nucleotides outside the gene matches: 9. CDR3 length: 17 residues. Germline V gives CDR1 SGHNT, CDR2 YYREEE (reference sequence). Deep-level assay runs were performed. Profiled with immunoSEQ multiplex PCR; TCRdb holds only in-frame clones, not every one. This sample has approximately 530,000 clones; around 95% occur once, and the top ten carry around 0.066%. The sequenced sample consisted of naive CD4+ T cells sorted from blood. As to subset: CD45RA+ positively selected. This TCR came from a woman in her thirties in good health. The J gene is TRBJ2-5, the V gene TRBV5-4; 10 bases are a match to TRBD2. The CDR3 DNA reads as TGTGCCAGCAGCTTGGTGGCTCTAGCGGGAGTGCCAGAGACCCAGTACTTC. It codes for CASSLVALAGVPETQYF. Full variable domain (missing parts from reference TRBV5-4 and TRBJ2-5): ETGVTQSPTHLIKTRGQQVTLRCSSQSGHNTVSWYQQALGQGPQFIFQYYREEENGRGNFPPRFSGLQFPNYSSELNVNALELDDSALYLCASSLVALAGVPETQYFGPGTRLLVL.